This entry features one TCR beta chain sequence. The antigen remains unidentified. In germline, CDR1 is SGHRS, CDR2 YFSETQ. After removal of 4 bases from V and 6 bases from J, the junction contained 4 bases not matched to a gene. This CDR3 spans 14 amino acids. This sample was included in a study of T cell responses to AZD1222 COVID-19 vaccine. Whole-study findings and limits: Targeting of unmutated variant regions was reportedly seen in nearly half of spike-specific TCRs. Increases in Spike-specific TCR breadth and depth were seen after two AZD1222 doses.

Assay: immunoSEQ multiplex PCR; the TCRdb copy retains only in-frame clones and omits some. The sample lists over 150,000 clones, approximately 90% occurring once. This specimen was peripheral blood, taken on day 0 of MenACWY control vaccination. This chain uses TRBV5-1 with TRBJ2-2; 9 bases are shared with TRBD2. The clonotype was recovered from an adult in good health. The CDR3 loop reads CASSLSGSPGELFF. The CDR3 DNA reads TGCGCCAGCAGCCTTAGCGGGAGTCCCGGGGAGCTGTTTTTT.